The 9 T cell receptor beta chains presented below share a single source sample, sequenced in a study of shared clonotypes between healthy human individuals. Clones were read by immunoSEQ multiplex PCR, and TCRdb kept only the in-frame ones, dropping some. The table shows fewer than 700,000 clones, with about 80% occurring only once. The sequenced sample was PBMCs. These receptors all come from a middle-aged woman in good health. Some clones in this sample may be carry-over from other donors' samples.

The rearrangement uses TRBV5-4 and TRBJ1-3; D uncertain. The CDR3 loop spans 15 amino acids. Deletions cut 4 bases from V and 5 bases from J, with 16 bases between. CDR1 is SGHNT and CDR2 is YYREEE in the germline V gene (reference sequence). CDR3 region: CASSSPTGGRNTIYF. CDR3 DNA sequence: TGTGCCAGCAGCAGCCCGACGGGTGGCAGAAACACCATATATTTT. Full variable domain (missing parts from reference TRBV5-4 and TRBJ1-3): ETGVTQSPTHLIKTRGQQVTLRCSSQSGHNTVSWYQQALGQGPQFIFQYYREEENGRGNFPPRFSGLQFPNYSSELNVNALELDDSALYLCASSSPTGGRNTIYFGEGSWLTVV.

This clone has just one count. The J gene is TRBJ2-1, the V gene TRBV5-4, with D maybe TRBD1 (6 bases). This CDR3 has 15 amino acids. Trimming pared 6 bases from V and 0 bases from J, leaving 13 bases between. Germline V CDR1 and CDR2: SGHNT, YYREEE (reference sequence). Written as DNA, the CDR3 is TGTGCCAGCACCTTCGGACAGAGCTCCTACAATGAGCAGTTCTTC. Translated: CASTFGQSSYNEQFF.

V usage is TRBV28 and J usage is TRBJ1-4, with 7 bases aligning to TRBD1. The germline V gene has CDR1 MDHEN and CDR2 SYDVKM. V shed 1 base, J shed 7 bases, and the junction held 6 bases outside the gene matches. The CDR3 runs to 15 residues. CDR3 loop: CASSLSRGGTEKLFF. CDR3 sequence (DNA): TGTGCCAGCAGTTTATCCAGGGGGGGTACTGAAAAACTGTTTTTT.

V is TRBV19 and J is TRBJ2-7; 7 bases map to TRBD2. The germline gives CDR1 LNHDA, CDR2 SQIVND (reference sequence). The trim removed 3 bases at V and 2 bases at J, leaving 7 bases unmatched. The CDR3 contains 15 residues. CDR3 bases: TGTGCCAGTAGTATTCGGCTAGCGGCCCCCTACGAGCAGTACTTC. Residues: CASSIRLAAPYEQYF.

The rearrangement uses TRBV25-1 and TRBJ1-5; tentative D call: TRBD1 (5 bases). The CDR3 loop spans 15 amino acids. CDR1 is MGHDK, CDR2 SYGVNS, per germline. Trimming pared 6 bases from V and 5 bases from J, leaving 17 bases between. The CDR3 here is CASRGIPTAYQPQHF. The CDR3, as DNA: TGTGCCAGCAGAGGAATCCCGACAGCCTATCAGCCCCAGCATTTT.

This chain links TRBV10-3 with TRBJ1-1; D is unresolved. Germline lookup yields CDR1 ENHRY and CDR2 SYGVKD. With 0 bases removed from V and 4 bases from J, the gap between germline ends came to 6 bases. The CDR3 is made up of 13 amino acids. DNA of the CDR3: TGTGCCATCAGTGAGTCGGTCTTCACTGAAGCTTTCTTT. Residues: CAISESVFTEAFF.

The rearrangement joins TRBV7-2 to TRBJ2-5; no firm D call. Trimming pared 5 bases from V and 1 base from J, leaving 14 bases between. Germline V gives CDR1 SGHTA, CDR2 FQGNSA. CDR3 length: 15 amino acids. The CDR3 sequence: CASSPSSGLQETQYF. The CDR3 bases are TGTGCCAGCAGCCCAAGTTCCGGCCTCCAAGAGACCCAGTACTTC.

The V and J genes are TRBV21-1 and TRBJ2-7; the D call TRBD2 from the table was never checked on the DNA. TRBV21-1 constitutes a pseudogene. CDR3 length: 17 amino acids. The DNA of the CDR3 is TGTGCCAGCAGCCCGGGACTAGCGGGAGGGTCCCCCTACGAGCAGTACTTC. It codes for CASSPGLAGGSPYEQYF.

V usage is TRBV11-2 and J usage is TRBJ2-1, with TRBD2 matching over 11 bases. The CDR3 extends over 15 amino acids. CDR1 and CDR2 from the germline V gene are SGHAT and FQNNGV. V lost 6 bases to trimming and J lost 2 bases; unmatched junction nucleotides: 3. The CDR3 loop is CASRGTSGTYNEQFF. CDR3 nucleotide sequence: TGTGCCAGCAGGGGGACTAGCGGAACCTACAATGAGCAGTTCTTC.